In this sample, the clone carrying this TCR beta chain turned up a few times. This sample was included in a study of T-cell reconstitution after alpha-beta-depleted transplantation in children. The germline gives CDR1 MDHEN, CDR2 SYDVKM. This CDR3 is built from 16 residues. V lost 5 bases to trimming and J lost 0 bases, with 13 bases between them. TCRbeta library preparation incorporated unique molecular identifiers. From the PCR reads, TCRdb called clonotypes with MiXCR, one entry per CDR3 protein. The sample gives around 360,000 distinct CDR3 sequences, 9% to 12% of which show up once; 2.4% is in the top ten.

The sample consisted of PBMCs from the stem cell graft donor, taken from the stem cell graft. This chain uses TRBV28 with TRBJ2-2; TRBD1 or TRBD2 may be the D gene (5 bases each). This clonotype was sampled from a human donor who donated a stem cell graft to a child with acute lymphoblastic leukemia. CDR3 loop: CASSRNRRTNTGELFF. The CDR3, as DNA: TGTGCCAGCAGTCGAAACAGGAGGACGAACACCGGGGAGCTGTTTTTT.